The entry below gives a single T cell receptor beta chain sequence along with its context. Its target antigen remains unknown. Base qualities are not recorded, but no much larger clone differs from it by a single base. The source of the sample is a study of OX40 agonist ivuxolimab in advanced cancers. Broadly, across the study: The costimulatory receptor OX40 (CD134) was targeted by ivuxolimab, a fully human IgG2 agonistic monoclonal antibody. A male proportion of roughly 80% and a mean age of 60 years, ranging from 23 to 79, were recorded for the dose-escalation cohort. Of the 50 to 55 patients in dose escalation, around 19 had hepatocellular carcinoma, roughly 15 had melanoma, 9 had renal cell carcinoma and 9 had head and neck cancer. Intravenous ivuxolimab was administered to patients every 2 weeks at six dose levels: 0.01, 0.1, 0.3, 1.5, 3 and 10 mg/kg. The paper reports the monotherapy dose-escalation portion (N = 52 patients) of the phase I ivuxolimab trial. Patients were allowed to have had prior anti-PD-1, anti-PD-L1 or anti-CTLA-4 therapy, and around two fifths of the dose-escalation patients had been treated with checkpoint inhibitors. Partial responses were achieved by three dose-escalation patients, of whom one had hepatocellular carcinoma and two had cutaneous melanoma. Peripheral TCRbeta sequencing aimed to test whether ivuxolimab altered TCR sequence diversity and caused clonal T-cell expansion.

To sequence the TCRbeta CDR3 region, genomic DNA was isolated from the sorted cells. The immunoSEQ Assay was used for sequencing of TCRbeta CDR3 regions. The table comes from immuneACCESS by way of TCRdb, which keeps in-frame sequences with V and J called. Part of the clones is missing from these tables; in studies checked, under half for an unresolved V gene and the rest for unknown reasons. The sample table lists roughly 73,000 clones, around nine tenths of them with a count of one. The ten largest clonotypes hold about 2.2% of the sample. The trial excluded patients who had a history of autoimmune disease or who were on systemic immunosuppression. Peripheral blood for TCR sequencing was drawn from every dose cohort at baseline, at cycle 4 day 1 and at cycle 7 day 1. Samples came from an open-label, multicenter, first-in-human phase I dose-escalation trial of ivuxolimab. Adults with locally advanced or metastatic melanoma, renal cell, hepatocellular, or head and neck squamous cell carcinoma were enrolled in the trial. CD4+ and CD8+ T cells were sorted separately from peripheral blood before TCR sequencing.

The full study reports these points: After ivuxolimab, more expanded clones were found on average in CD8+ T cells than in CD4+ T cells. Low levels of normalized T-cell clonal expansion were also seen in some nonresponding patients. At doses of 0.1 to 3.0 mg/kg, clonal expansion of both CD4+ and CD8+ blood T cells was observed from baseline to week 6. Antigen specificity was not determined for the clonally expanded peripheral T cells. In partial responders in the 0.1-3.0 mg/kg groups, normalized peripheral clonal expansion was found to be among the lowest, especially among CD8+ T cells.

Looking up the germline V gene yields CDR1 MGHRA and CDR2 YSYEKL. Counted from cysteine to phenylalanine, this CDR3 has 19 amino acids. This entry keeps only the CDR3 DNA: 57 bases, framed from base 1. Trimming takes 1 base off V and 0 bases off J; junction bases not matched to a gene: 9. The rearranged chain carries TRBV4-1 and TRBJ2-1; a stretch of 10 junction bases matches TRBD2. This receptor was obtained from an adult with an advanced solid tumor such as melanoma, head and neck, liver or kidney cancer. This specimen consisted of CD4+ or CD8+ T cells sorted from blood, obtained in a trial of the OX40 agonist ivuxolimab. DNA sequence: TGCGCCAGCAGCCAAGCGGCTAGCGGGGGTCAACTCTCCTACAATGAGCAGTTCTTC. Its translation reads: CASSQAASGGQLSYNEQFF.